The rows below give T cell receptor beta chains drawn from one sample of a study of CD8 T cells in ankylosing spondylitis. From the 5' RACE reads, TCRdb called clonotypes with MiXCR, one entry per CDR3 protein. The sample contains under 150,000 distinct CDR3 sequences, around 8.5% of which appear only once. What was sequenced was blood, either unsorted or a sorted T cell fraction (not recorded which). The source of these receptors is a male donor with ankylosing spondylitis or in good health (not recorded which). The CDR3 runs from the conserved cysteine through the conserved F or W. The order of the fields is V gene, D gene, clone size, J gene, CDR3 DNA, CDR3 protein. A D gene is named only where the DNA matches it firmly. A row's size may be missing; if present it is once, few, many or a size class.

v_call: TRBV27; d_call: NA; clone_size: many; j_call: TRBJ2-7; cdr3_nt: TGTGCCAGCAGTTTAGGGTGGGACTCCTACGAGCAGTACTTC; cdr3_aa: CASSLGWDSYEQYF
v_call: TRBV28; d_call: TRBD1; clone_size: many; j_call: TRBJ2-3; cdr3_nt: TGTGCCAGCAGCCCAGGGACAGCTTATAGCACAGATACGCAGTATTTT; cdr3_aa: CASSPGTAYSTDTQYF
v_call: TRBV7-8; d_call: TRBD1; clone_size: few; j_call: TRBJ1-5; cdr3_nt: TGTGCCAGCAGCACCCGGGACAGGGTTTCTCAGCCCCAGCATTTT; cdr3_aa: CASSTRDRVSQPQHF
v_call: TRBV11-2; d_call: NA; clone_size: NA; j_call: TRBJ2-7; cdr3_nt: TGTGCCACTCACGGACGGTCGGGTGTTATTGAGCAGTACTTC; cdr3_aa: CATHGRSGVIEQYF
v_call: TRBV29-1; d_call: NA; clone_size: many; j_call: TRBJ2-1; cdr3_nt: TGCAGCGTGCCGGACATAGGAAACAATGAGCAGTTCTTC; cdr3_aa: CSVPDIGNNEQFF
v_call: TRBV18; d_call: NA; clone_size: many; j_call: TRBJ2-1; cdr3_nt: TGTGCCAGCTCACTATATCCGGGACACAGGGACACCAATGAGCAGTTCTTC; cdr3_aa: CASSLYPGHRDTNEQFF
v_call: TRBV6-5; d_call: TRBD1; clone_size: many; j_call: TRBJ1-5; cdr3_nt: TGTGCCAGCAGTTACGGGGACAGTTACAATCAGCCCCAGCATTTT; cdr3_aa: CASSYGDSYNQPQHF
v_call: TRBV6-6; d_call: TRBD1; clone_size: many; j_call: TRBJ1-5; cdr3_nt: TGTGCCAGCAAGGGGGCCGAGGTTCAGCCCCAGCATTTT; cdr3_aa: CASKGAEVQPQHF
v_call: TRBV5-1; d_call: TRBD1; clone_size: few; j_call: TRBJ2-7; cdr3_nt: TGCGCCAGCAGCTTGCCCCGACAGGGACATAACGAGCAGTACTTC; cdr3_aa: CASSLPRQGHNEQYF
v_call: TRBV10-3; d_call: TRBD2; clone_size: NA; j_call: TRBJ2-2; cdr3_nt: TGTGCCATCAGCCGAAGGGTCAGGGGACTAGCGGGAAACACCGGGGAGCTGTTTTTT; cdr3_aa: CAISRRVRGLAGNTGELFF
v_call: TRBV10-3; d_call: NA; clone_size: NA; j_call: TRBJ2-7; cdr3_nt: TGTGCCATCAGTGGAGGGGGGCGCTCCTACGAGCAGTACTTC; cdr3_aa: CAISGGGRSYEQYF
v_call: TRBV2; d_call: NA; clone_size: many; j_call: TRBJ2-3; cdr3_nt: TGTGCCAGCAGTGATAGCAGGGTGGGCACAGATACGCAGTATTTT; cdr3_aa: CASSDSRVGTDTQYF
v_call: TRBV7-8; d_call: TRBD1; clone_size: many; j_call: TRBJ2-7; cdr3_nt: TGTGCCAGCAGCTTAGTGAACCAGGGGGCCTACGAGCAGTACTTC; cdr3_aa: CASSLVNQGAYEQYF
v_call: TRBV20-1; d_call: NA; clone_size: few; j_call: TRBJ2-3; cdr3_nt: TGCAGTGTGGAGCTTGGGGGCACAGATACGCAGTATTTT; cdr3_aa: CSVELGGTDTQYF
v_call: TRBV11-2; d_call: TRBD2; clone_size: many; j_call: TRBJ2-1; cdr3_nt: TGTGCCAGCAGCTTAATCCCCCTTCTAGCGGGAGCTGACAATGAGCAGTTCTTC; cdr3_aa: CASSLIPLLAGADNEQFF
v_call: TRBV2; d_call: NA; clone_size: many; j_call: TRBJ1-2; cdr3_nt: TGTGCCAGCAGTGCCGGGACGGGACCTGGCTATGGCTACACCTTC; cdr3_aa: CASSAGTGPGYGYTF
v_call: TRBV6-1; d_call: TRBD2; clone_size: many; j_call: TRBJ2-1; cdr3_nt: TGTGCCAGCAGTACCGGGACTAGCGGGAGATCCTACAATGAGCAGTTCTTC; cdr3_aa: CASSTGTSGRSYNEQFF
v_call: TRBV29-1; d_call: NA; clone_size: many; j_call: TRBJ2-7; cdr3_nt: TGCACAGGTTGGGCAGAGACCAACTACGAGCAGTACTTC; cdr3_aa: CTGWAETNYEQYF
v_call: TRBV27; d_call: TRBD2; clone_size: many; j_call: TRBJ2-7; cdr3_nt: TGTGCCAGCAGTTTAACATCTAGCGGCTCCTACGAGCAGTACTTC; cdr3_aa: CASSLTSSGSYEQYF
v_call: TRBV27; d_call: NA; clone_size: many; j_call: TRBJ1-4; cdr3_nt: TGTGCCAGCAGTTTAGTGGGCAAATCAGATAATGAAAAACTGTTTTTT; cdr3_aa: CASSLVGKSDNEKLFF
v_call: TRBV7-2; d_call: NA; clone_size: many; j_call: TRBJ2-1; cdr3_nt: TGTGCCAGCAGCTTAGGGTGGACGAATGAGCAGTTCTTC; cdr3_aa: CASSLGWTNEQFF
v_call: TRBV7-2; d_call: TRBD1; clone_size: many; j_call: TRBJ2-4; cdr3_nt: TGTGCCAGCAGCTTGGGACAGGGACTAGCCAAAAACATTCAGTACTTC; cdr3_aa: CASSLGQGLAKNIQYF
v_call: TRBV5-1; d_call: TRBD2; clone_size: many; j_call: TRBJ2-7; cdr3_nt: TGCGCCAGCAGCAACGGACTAGCGTCATCCTACGAGCAGTACTTC; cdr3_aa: CASSNGLASSYEQYF
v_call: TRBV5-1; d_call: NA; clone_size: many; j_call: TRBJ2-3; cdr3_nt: TGCGCCAGCAGCTCGGTTACTAGCCCGACAGATACGCAGTATTTT; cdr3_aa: CASSSVTSPTDTQYF
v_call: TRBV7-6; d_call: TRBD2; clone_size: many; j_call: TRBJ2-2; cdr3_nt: TGTGCCAGCAGCAACTTAGCGGGGGGCACCGGGGAGCTGTTTTTT; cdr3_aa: CASSNLAGGTGELFF
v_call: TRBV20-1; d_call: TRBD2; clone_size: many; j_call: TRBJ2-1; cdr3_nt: TGCAGTGCTAGAGAATCCGGACTAGCGCAGTACTATGAGCAGTTCTTC; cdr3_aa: CSARESGLAQYYEQFF
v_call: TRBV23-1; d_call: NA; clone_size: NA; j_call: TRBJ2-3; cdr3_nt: TGCGCCAGCAGTCAGCCTGACAGGTTTAGCACAGATACGCAGTATTTT; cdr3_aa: CASSQPDRFSTDTQYF
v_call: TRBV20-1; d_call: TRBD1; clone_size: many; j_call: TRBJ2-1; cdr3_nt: TGCAGTGCTAGAGGAGTCGGACAGGGGGCTCTGGGAGTTCGTGGTAATGAGCAGTTCTTC; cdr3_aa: CSARGVGQGALGVRGNEQFF
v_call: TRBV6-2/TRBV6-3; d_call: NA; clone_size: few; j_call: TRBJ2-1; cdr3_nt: TGTGCCAGCAGTTACTCGATCCGGGGAGACGGGACAGAGCAGTTCTTC; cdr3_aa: CASSYSIRGDGTEQFF
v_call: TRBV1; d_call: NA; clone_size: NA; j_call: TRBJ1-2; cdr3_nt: TGCACCAGCAGCCAAGTCGCTGGCGGGCTCCGCAGGGGCTACACCTTC; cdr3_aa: CTSSQVAGGLRRGYTF
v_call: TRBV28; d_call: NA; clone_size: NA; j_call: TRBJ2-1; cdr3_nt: TGTGCCAGCAGTTTCGACTACAATGAGCAGTTCTTC; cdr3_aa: CASSFDYNEQFF
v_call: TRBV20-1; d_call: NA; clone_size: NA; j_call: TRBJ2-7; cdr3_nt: TGCAGTGCATCGCGTCTCCTCGCCGAGCAGTACTTC; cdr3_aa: CSASRLLAEQYF
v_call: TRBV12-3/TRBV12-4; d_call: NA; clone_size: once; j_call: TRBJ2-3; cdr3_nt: TGTGTCAGCAGCCCCGGAAGGGGTAGCACAGATACCCAGTATTTT; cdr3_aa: CVSSPGRGSTDTQYF
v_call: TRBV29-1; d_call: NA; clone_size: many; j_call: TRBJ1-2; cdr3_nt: TGCAGCGTTTCCTACAGGGATGGCTACACCTTC; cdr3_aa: CSVSYRDGYTF
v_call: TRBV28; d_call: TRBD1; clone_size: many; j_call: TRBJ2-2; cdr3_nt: TGTGCCAGCAGACGGGGACAGATCACCGGGGAGCTGTTTTTT; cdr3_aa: CASRRGQITGELFF
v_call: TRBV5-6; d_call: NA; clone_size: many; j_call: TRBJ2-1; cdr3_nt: TGTGCCAGCAGCCGGGGGCTTCGGGACAATGAGCAGTTCTTC; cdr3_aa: CASSRGLRDNEQFF
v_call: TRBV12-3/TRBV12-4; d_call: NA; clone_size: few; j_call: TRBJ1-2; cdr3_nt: TGTGCCAGCAGTTCCGGACGGGCTGGCTACACCTTC; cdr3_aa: CASSSGRAGYTF
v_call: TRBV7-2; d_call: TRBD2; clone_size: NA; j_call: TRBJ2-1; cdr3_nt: TGTGCCAGCAGCCCGAGGACTAGCGGGAGTTTTAATGAGCAGTTCTTC; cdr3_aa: CASSPRTSGSFNEQFF
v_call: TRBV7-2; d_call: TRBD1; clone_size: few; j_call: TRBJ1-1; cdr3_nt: TGTGCCAGCAGCGACCGGGACAGGCCCCTCCTGGGGACTGAAGCTTTCTTT; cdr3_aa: CASSDRDRPLLGTEAFF
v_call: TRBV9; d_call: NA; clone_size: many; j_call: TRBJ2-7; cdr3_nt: TGTGCCAGCAGCCTAGACGGGCGTTCGGACGAGCAGTACTTC; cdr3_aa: CASSLDGRSDEQYF
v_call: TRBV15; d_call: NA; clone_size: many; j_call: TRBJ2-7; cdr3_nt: TGTGCCACCAGCAGAGGATACGGAACCTACGAGCAGTACTTC; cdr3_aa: CATSRGYGTYEQYF
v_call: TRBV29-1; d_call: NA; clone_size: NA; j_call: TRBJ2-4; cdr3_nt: TGCAGCGGGACAGCTATTGGCAAAAACATTCAGTACTTC; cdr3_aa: CSGTAIGKNIQYF
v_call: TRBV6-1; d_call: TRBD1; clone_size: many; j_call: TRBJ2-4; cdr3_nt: TGTGCCAGCAGTGCCGGGACAGGGTTGGGCAAAAACATTCAGTACTTC; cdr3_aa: CASSAGTGLGKNIQYF
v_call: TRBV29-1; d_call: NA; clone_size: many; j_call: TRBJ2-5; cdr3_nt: TGCAGCGTTGAAGGGGCTAGTCCGATGGAGACCCAGTACTTC; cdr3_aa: CSVEGASPMETQYF
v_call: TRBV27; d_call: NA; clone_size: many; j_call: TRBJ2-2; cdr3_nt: TGTGCCAGCAGTTACCAGACAGGGAACACCGGGGAGCTGTTTTTT; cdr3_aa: CASSYQTGNTGELFF
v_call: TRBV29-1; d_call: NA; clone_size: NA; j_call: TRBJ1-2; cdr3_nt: TGCAGCGTTGAAGATCTGGGCAGGCTTGCCGACTATGGCTACACCTTC; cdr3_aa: CSVEDLGRLADYGYTF
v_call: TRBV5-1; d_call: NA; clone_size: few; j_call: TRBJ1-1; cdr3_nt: TGCGCCAGCAGCTCCTGGGGGGGCTTGGACACTGAAGCTTTCTTT; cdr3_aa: CASSSWGGLDTEAFF
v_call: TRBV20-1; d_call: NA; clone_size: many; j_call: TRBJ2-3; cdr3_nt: TGCAGTGCTAGGTTCCCCAGCACAGATACGCAGTATTTT; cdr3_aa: CSARFPSTDTQYF
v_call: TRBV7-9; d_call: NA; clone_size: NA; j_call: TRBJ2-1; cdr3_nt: TGTGCCAGCAGCCCTCAGGGCCTCAGGGGTAACTACAATGAGCAGTTCTTC; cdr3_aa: CASSPQGLRGNYNEQFF
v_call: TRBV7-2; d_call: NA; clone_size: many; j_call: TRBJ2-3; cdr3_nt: TGTGCCAGCAGCCCCCAGGCAACAGATACGCAGTATTTT; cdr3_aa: CASSPQATDTQYF
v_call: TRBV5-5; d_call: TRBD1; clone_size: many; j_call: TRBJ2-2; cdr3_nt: TGTGCCAGCAGCTCGACAGGGGGCATCACCGGGGAGCTGTTTTTT; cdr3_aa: CASSSTGGITGELFF
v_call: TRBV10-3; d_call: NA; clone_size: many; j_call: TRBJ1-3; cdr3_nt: TGTGCCATCAGGGGGGACATGGCTGGAAACACCATATATTTT; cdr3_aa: CAIRGDMAGNTIYF
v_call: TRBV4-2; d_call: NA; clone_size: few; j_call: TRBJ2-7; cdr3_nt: TGTGCCAGCAGCCAAGGGCAGGGAGGATCCTACGAGCAGTACTTC; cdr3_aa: CASSQGQGGSYEQYF
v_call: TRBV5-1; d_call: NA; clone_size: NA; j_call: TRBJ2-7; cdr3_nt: TGCGCCAGCAGCACCGGTGGACAGCGCGAGCAGTACTTC; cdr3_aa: CASSTGGQREQYF
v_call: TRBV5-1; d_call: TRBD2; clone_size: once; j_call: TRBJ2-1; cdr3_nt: TGCGCCAGCAGCTGGACTAGCGCAAACAATGAGCAGTTCTTC; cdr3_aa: CASSWTSANNEQFF
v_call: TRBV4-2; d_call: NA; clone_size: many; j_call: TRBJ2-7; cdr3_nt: TGTGCCAGCAGCCAAGACGGCAGCCCTATGTACGAGCAGTACTTC; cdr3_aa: CASSQDGSPMYEQYF